This T cell receptor (beta chain) came from a study of T cell repertoires in cytomegalovirus infection. Points on this clonotype: One end of the junction fails to match germline, which may point to a read error.

CDR1 is SGHVS, CDR2 FQNEAQ, per germline. The CDR3 consists of 14 residues. TCRdb reprocessed the reads via MiXCR and lists one record per CDR3 protein. Among about 490,000 distinct CDR3 sequences, more than 15% were seen once, and the ten largest hold about 24%. The rearrangement uses TRBV7-8 and TRBJ2-2; 7 positions agree with TRBD2. The material sequenced was CD8+ T cells from PBMCs. The TCR was taken from a human donor in good health (CMV status not recorded). Some clones in this sample may be carry-over from other donors' samples. DNA for the CDR3: TGTGCAAGCAGCCCCGGGACTATCGGCCGGGAGCTGTTTTTT. It specifies CASSPGTIGRELFF.